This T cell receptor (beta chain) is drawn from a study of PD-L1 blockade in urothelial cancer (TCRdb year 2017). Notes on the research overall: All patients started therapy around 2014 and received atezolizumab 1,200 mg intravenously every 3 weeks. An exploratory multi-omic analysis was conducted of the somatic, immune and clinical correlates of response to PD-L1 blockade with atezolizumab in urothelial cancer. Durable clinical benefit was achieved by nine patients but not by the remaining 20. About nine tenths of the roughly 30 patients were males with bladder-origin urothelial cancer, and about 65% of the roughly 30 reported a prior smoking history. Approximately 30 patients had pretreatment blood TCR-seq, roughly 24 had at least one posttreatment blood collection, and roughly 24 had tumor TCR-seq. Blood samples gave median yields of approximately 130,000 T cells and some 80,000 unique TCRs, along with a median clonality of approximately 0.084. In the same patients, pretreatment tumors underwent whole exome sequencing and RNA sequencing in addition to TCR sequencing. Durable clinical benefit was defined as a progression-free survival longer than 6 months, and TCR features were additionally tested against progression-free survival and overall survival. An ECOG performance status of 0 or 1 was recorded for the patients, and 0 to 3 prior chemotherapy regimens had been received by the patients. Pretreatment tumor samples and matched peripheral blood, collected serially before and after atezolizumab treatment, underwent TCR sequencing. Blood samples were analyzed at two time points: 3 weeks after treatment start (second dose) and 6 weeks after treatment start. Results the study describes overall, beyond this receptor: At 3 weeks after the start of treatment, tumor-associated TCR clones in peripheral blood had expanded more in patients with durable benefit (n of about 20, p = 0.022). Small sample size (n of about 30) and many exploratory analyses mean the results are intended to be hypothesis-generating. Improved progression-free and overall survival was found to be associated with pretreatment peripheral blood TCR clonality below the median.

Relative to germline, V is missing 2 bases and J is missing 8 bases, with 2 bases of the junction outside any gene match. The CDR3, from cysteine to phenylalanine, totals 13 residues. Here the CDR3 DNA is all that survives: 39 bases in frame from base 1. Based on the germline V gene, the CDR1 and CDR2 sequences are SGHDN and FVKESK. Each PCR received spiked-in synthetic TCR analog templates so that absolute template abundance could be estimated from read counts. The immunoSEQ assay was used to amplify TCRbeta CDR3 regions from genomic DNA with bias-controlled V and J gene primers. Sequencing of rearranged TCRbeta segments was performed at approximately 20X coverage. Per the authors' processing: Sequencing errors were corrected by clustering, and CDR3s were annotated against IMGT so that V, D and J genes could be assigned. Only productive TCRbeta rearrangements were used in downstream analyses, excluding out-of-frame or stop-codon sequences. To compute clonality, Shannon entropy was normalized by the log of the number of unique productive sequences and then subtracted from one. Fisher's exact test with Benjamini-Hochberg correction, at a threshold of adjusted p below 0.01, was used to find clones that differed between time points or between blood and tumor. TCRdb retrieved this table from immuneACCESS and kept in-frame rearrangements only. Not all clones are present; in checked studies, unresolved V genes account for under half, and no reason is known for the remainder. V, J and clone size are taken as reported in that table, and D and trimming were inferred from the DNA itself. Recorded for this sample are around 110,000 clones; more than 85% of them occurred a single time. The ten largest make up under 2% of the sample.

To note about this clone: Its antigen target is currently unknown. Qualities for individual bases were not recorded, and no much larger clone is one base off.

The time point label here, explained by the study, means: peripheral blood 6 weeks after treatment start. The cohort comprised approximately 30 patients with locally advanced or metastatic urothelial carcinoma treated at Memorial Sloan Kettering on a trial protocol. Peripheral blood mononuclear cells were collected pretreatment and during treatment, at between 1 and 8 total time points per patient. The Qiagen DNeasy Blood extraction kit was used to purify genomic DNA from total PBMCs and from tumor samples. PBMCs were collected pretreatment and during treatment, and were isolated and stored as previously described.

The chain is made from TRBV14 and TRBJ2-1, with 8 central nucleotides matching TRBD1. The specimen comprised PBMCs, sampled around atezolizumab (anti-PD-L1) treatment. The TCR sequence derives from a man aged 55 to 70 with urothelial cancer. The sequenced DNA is TGTGCCAGCAGCCAATACAGGGGGGATGAGCAGTTCTTC. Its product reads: CASSQYRGDEQFF.